This T cell receptor beta chain was recovered during a study of cytomegalovirus exposure and HLA in healthy donors. Notes on the study in general: The presence/absence work took it that sequencing depth was about the same across donors. Most TCR beta V segments were productive about 87% or about 30% of the time in an earlier analysis.

A multiplex PCR was run with 60 Vbeta primers and 13 Jbeta primers. Profiling relied on immunoSEQ multiplex PCR, and the TCRdb table lists in-frame clones only, not all of them. Of 90,000 to 120,000 clones in the sample, 65% to 80% were seen once. V dropped 1 base and J dropped 3 bases, with 20 bases sitting between them. Germline V gene sequence: CDR1 MGHRA, CDR2 YSYEKL. This CDR3 has 18 amino acids. A single count supports this clone. Its target is not known. This chain connects TRBV4-1 to TRBJ2-3; perhaps TRBD1 as D (7 bases). Sequenced material: PBMCs. This receptor was identified in a male donor in good health and CMV-seronegative. The CDR3 here is CASSQVLGGGAGTDTQYF. Here the CDR3 DNA reads TGCGCCAGCAGCCAAGTTTTAGGGGGCGGCGCGGGGACAGATACGCAGTATTTT.